A single sample gave rise to the 16 T cell receptor beta chains below, sequenced in a study of blood T cell repertoires in COVID-19. Measured with immunoSEQ multiplex PCR; TCRdb has only the in-frame clones, and not every one. The table includes 68,000 or so clones, more than 75% detected once. The source material was peripheral blood. These receptors were obtained from a man aged 50-60 years with active COVID-19.

The CDR3 region is CASSSSGNPTHNEQFF. The CDR3 coding sequence is TGTGCCAGCAGCTCTAGCGGGAACCCCACTCACAATGAGCAGTTCTTC. The chain employs TRBV9 and TRBJ2-1; 9 bases match TRBD2. There are 16 residues in the CDR3. J lost 5 bases, V lost 4 bases, and 10 bases had no gene match. The germline CDR1 and CDR2 sequences are SGDLS and YYNGEE. Full variable domain (remainder filled in from reference TRBV9 and TRBJ2-1): DSGVTQTPKHLITATGQRVTLRCSPRSGDLSVYWYQQSLDQGLQFLIQYYNGEERAKGNILERFSAQQFPDLHSELNLSSLELGDSALYFCASSSSGNPTHNEQFFGPGTRLTVL.

The V gene is TRBV18, the J gene TRBJ1-1; 7 bases are a match to TRBD1. Per the germline V gene, CDR1 is KGHSH and CDR2 is LQKENI. After removal of 5 bases from V and 4 bases from J, the junction contained 10 bases not matched to a gene. This CDR3 contains 15 residues. This chain's CDR3 is CASSASRGSGTEAFF. CDR3 in DNA: TGTGCCAGCTCAGCATCCAGGGGGTCGGGCACTGAAGCTTTCTTT.

This clone was seen only once. This rearrangement joins TRBV14 to TRBJ1-2; D gene unclear. Germline V gene data show CDR1 as SGHDN and CDR2 as FVKESK. V dropped 0 bases and J dropped 8 bases, with 7 bases sitting between them. The CDR3 length is 12 residues. The CDR3 nucleotides are TGTGCCAGCAGCCAAGAGCACTCCGGCTACACCTTC. Residues: CASSQEHSGYTF.

This chain connects TRBV5-1 to TRBJ2-1, with D unclear. Trimming removed 7 bases at V and 0 bases at J, with 11 bases between. Germline loops: CDR1 SGHRS, CDR2 YFSETQ. This CDR3 is built from 14 residues. CDR3 sequence (DNA): TGCGCCAGCTCTATTTCGATCTCCTACAATGAGCAGTTCTTC. Protein product: CASSISISYNEQFF.

V gene TRBV27 combines with J gene TRBJ2-7; maybe TRBD1 (6 bases). The CDR3 has 14 amino acids. The germline V and J ends were trimmed by 5 bases and 3 bases, with 14 bases remaining between them. In germline, CDR1 is MNHEY, CDR2 SMNVEV (reference sequence). The CDR3 spells CASSQDSQSYEQYF. The CDR3 nucleotides read TGTGCCAGCAGTCAGGACAGCCAAAGCTACGAGCAGTACTTC.

The chain links TRBV7-9 to TRBJ1-1; D gene uncertain. Looked up from germline, CDR1 is SEHNR and CDR2 is FQNEAQ (reference sequence). The CDR3 is 14 amino acids. V lost 3 bases and J 2 bases, leaving 10 bases between the germline ends. The CDR3 loop is CASSLSGLNTEAFF. The CDR3 DNA sequence: TGTGCCAGCAGCTTGTCAGGACTAAACACTGAAGCTTTCTTT.

This chain connects TRBV15 to TRBJ2-5; D ambiguous. V lost 1 base and J 5 bases, leaving 17 bases between the germline ends. The CDR3 is 16 amino acids. In germline, CDR1 is LNHNV, CDR2 YYDKDF (reference sequence). The CDR3, as DNA: TGTGCCACCAGCAGAGTCGTGGGCGTACTCCACGAGACCCAGTACTTC. As protein: CATSRVVGVLHETQYF.

The CDR3 here is CAGGRRAVRTEAFF. The CDR3 region has the DNA TGTGCCGGGGGAAGGAGGGCTGTTAGGACTGAAGCTTTCTTT. This chain connects TRBV30 to TRBJ1-1; TRBD1 might be the D (5 bases). The CDR3 runs 14 residues. CDR1 GTSNPN and CDR2 SVGIG come from the germline V gene (reference sequence). The ends were cut back, 8 bases at V and 5 bases at J, with 21 bases in the middle.

The chain couples TRBV4-1 to TRBJ1-3; a possible D gene is TRBD1 (6 bases). The CDR3 is 15 amino acids. Germline CDR1 and CDR2: MGHRA and YSYEKL. Trimming shortened V by 9 bases and J by 0 bases, and 15 bases separated the two germline ends. In DNA, the CDR3 is TGCGCCAGGGGGGTAGGGGGGGACTCTGGAAACACCATATATTTT. Translated: CARGVGGDSGNTIYF.

V gene TRBV30 combines with J gene TRBJ1-5, with TRBD1 matching 8 bases. After removal of 2 bases from V and 4 bases from J, the junction contained 4 bases not matched to a gene. The germline gives CDR1 GTSNPN, CDR2 SVGIG (reference sequence). This CDR3 has 14 residues. The CDR3 spells CAWSTQGVNQPQHF. The DNA for the CDR3 is TGTGCCTGGAGTACACAGGGGGTGAATCAGCCCCAGCATTTT.

This clone came up once. The rearrangement joins TRBV2 to TRBJ2-3, with D perhaps TRBD2 (5 bases). V gave up 3 bases and J gave up 7 bases, with 17 bases separating them. Germline V gene sequence: CDR1 SNHLY, CDR2 FYNNEI. The length of the CDR3 is 15 residues. The CDR3 DNA follows: TGTGCCAGCAGTGATGGGCTAGCAGGCCAGTATACGCAGTATTTT. It codes for CASSDGLAGQYTQYF. Looking up the rest from reference TRBV2 and TRBJ2-3 gives the full variable domain: EPEVTQTPSHQVTQMGQEVILRCVPISNHLYFYWYRQILGQKVEFLVSFYNNEISEKSEIFDDQFSVERPDGSNFTLKIRSTKLEDSAMYFCASSDGLAGQYTQYFGPGTRLTVL.

V and J are TRBV3-1 (or the pseudogene TRBV3-2) and TRBJ2-4; a possible D gene is TRBD1 (5 bases). V was cut by 0 bases and J by 4 bases, with 10 bases left in between. CDR1 is LGHDT, CDR2 YNNKEL, per germline (reference sequence). This CDR3 is 15 amino acids long. CDR3 amino acids: CASSQDSGFKNIQYF. In nucleotides, the CDR3 is TGTGCCAGCAGCCAAGATTCAGGGTTTAAAAACATTCAGTACTTC.

This clone was recorded only once. The genes are TRBV6-2 or TRBV6-3 and TRBJ2-3, with 8 bases matching TRBD1. Germline CDR1 is MNHEY and CDR2 is SVGEGT. The length of the CDR3 is 18 residues. V trimming: 5 bases; J trimming: 3 bases; junction bases outside the gene matches: 16. This CDR3 is CASSQHQPLQGGTDTQYF. DNA for the CDR3: TGTGCCAGCAGTCAACATCAACCCCTACAGGGGGGAACAGATACGCAGTATTTT.

V usage is TRBV5-1 and J usage is TRBJ2-3, with 9 positions matching TRBD2. V shed 0 bases, J shed 1 base, and the junction held 3 bases outside the gene matches. The germline V gene encodes CDR1 SGHRS and CDR2 YFSETQ. This CDR3 spans 16 amino acids. The CDR3 loop is CASSLDSGGRTDTQYF. CDR3 nucleotide sequence: TGCGCCAGCAGCTTGGATAGCGGGGGCCGCACAGATACGCAGTATTTT.

The V gene is TRBV24-1, the J gene TRBJ2-1; 9 nucleotides agree with TRBD2. The CDR3 is made up of 15 amino acids. CDR1 and CDR2 (germline): KGHDR, SFDVKD. J was trimmed by 7 bases and V by 5 bases; bases with no gene match: 8. CDR3 bases: TGTGCCACCAGTGGGGGCGGGGGGGCCCGAAATGAGCAGTTCTTC. Residues: CATSGGGGARNEQFF.

The rearrangement uses TRBV5-1 and TRBJ1-3; D remains unclear. The CDR3 totals 14 residues. CDR1 and CDR2 from the germline V gene are SGHRS and YFSETQ. The V and J ends lost 4 bases and 0 bases respectively, with 8 bases between them. The CDR3 spells CASSGGSSGNTIYF. As DNA, the CDR3 is TGCGCCAGCAGCGGCGGGAGCTCTGGAAACACCATATATTTT.